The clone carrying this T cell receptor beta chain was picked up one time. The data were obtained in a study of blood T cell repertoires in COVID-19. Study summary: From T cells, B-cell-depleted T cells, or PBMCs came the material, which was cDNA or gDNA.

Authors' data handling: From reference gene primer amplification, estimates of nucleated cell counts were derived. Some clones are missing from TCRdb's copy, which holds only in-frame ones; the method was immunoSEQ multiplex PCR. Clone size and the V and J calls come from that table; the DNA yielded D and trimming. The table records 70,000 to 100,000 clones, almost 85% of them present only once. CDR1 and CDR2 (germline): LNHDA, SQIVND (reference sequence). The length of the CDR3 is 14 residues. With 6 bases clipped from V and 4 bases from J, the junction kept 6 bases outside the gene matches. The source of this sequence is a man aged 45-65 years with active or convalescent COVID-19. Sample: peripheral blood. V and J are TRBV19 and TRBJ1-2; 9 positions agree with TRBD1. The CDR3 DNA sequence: TGTGCCAGTAGGAAGACAGGGGGAAGCTATGGCTACACCTTC. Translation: CASRKTGGSYGYTF.